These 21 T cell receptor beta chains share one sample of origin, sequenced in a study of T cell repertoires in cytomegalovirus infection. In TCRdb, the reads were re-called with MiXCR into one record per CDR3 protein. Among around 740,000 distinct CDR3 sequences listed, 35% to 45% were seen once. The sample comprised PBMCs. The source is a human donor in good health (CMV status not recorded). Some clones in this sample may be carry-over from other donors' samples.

This CDR3 reads CASSPAGQGNGYTF. The CDR3 nucleotides read TGTGCCAGCAGCCCCGCGGGACAGGGAAATGGCTACACCTTC. This chain joins TRBV4-2 and TRBJ1-2; TRBD1 matches at 9 bases. This CDR3 has 14 amino acids. V was clipped by 4 bases and J by 6 bases; unmatched bases: 6. CDR1 is LGHNA, CDR2 YNFKEQ, per germline.

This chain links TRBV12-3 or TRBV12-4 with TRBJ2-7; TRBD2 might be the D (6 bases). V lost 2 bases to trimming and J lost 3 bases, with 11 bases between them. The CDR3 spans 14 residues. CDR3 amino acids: CASSLRLVNYEQYF. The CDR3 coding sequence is TGTGCCAGCAGTTTAAGACTAGTGAACTACGAGCAGTACTTC.

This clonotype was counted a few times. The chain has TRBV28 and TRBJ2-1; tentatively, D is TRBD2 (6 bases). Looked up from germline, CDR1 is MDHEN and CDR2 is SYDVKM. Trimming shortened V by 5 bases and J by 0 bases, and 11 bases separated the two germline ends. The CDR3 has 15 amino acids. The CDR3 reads CASSHRGTSYNEQFF. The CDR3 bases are TGTGCCAGCAGTCATCGCGGGACCTCCTACAATGAGCAGTTCTTC. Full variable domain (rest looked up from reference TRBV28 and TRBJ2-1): DVKVTQSSRYLVKRTGEKVFLECVQDMDHENMFWYRQDPGLGLRLIYFSYDVKMKEKGDIPEGYSVSREKKERFSLILESASTNQTSMYLCASSHRGTSYNEQFFGPGTRLTVL.

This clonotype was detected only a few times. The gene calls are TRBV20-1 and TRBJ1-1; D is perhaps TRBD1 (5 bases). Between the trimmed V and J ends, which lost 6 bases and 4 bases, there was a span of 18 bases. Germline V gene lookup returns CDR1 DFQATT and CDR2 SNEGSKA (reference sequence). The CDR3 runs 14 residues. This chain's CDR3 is CSASALTVLTEAFF. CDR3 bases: TGCAGTGCCAGTGCCCTGACAGTACTCACTGAAGCTTTCTTT.

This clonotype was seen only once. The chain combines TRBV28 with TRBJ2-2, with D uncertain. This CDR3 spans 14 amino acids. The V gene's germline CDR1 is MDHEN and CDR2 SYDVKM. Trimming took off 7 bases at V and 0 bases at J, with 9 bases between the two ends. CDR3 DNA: TGTGCCAGCAACCTTGCGGCGAACACCGGGGAGCTGTTTTTT. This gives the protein CASNLAANTGELFF. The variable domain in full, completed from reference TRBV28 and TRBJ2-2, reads DVKVTQSSRYLVKRTGEKVFLECVQDMDHENMFWYRQDPGLGLRLIYFSYDVKMKEKGDIPEGYSVSREKKERFSLILESASTNQTSMYLCASNLAANTGELFFGEGSRLTVL.

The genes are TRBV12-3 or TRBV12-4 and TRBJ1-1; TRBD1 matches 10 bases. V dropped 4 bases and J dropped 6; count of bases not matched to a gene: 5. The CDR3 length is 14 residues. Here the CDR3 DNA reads TGTGCCAGCAGTTCAGGACAGGGGGATTCTGAAGCTTTCTTT. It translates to CASSSGQGDSEAFF.

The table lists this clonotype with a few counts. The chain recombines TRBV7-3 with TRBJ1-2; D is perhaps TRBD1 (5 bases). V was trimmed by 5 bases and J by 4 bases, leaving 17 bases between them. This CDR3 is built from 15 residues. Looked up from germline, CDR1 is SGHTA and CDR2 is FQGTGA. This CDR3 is CASSPLDGRVYGYTF. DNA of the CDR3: TGTGCCAGCAGCCCCCTGGACGGCAGGGTCTATGGCTACACCTTC.

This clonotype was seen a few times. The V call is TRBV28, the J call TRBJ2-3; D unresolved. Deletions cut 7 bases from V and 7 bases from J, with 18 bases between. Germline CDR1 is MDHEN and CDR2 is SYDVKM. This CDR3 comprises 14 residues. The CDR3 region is CASTPPGAANTQYF. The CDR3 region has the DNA TGTGCCAGCACCCCCCCCGGTGCTGCCAATACGCAGTATTTT.

CDR3 sequence reads: CASSSAGLEAADTQYF. DNA for the CDR3: TGTGCCAGCAGTTCGGCGGGACTCGAGGCTGCAGATACGCAGTATTTT. The chain uses TRBV6-5 and TRBJ2-3, with D possibly TRBD2 on 6 matching bases. This CDR3 is built from 16 residues. V was cut by 4 bases and J by 4 bases, with 18 bases left in between. Germline lookup yields CDR1 MNHEY and CDR2 SVGAGI.

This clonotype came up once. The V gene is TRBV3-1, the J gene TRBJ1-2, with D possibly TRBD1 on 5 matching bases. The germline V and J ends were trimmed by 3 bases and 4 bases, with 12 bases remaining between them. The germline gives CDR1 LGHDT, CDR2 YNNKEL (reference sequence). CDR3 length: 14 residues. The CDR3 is CASSQGVLSYGYTF. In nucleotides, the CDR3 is TGTGCCAGCAGCCAGGGGGTACTAAGCTATGGCTACACCTTC.

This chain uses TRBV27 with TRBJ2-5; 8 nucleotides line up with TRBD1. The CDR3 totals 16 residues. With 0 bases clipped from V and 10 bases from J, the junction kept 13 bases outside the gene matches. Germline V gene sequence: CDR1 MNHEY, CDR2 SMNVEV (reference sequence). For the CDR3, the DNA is TGTGCCAGCAGTTTATCCGTGGGGAACAGGGGGGCGAACCAGTACTTC. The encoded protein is CASSLSVGNRGANQYF.

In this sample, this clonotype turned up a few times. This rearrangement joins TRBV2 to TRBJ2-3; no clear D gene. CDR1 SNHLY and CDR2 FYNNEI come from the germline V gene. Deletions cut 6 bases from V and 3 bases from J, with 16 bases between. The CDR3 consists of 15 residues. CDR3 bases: TGTGCCAGCAGCTCACAGAGCCAGAGAACAGATACGCAGTATTTT. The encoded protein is CASSSQSQRTDTQYF.

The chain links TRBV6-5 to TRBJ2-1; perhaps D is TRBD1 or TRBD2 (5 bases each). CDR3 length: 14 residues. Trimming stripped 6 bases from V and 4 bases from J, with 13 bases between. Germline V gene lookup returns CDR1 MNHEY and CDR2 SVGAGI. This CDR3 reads CASRTRDGYNEQFF. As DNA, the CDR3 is TGTGCCAGCAGGACCCGGGACGGTTACAATGAGCAGTTCTTC.

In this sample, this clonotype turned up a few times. The CDR3 spells CASSRQGKNEKLFF. CDR3 DNA sequence: TGTGCCAGCAGCCGACAGGGAAAGAATGAAAAACTGTTTTTT. The chain employs TRBV28 and TRBJ1-4; TRBD1 matches 7 bases. The CDR3 has 14 amino acids. Germline V gives CDR1 MDHEN, CDR2 SYDVKM. The V gene end was trimmed by 6 bases and the J gene end by 5 bases; junction bases not matched to a gene: 6.

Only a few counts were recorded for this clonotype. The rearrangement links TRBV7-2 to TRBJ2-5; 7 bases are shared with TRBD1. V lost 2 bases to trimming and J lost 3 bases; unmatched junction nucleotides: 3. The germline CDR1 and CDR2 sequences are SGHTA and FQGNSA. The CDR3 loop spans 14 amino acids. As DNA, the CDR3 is TGTGCCAGCAGCTTAAGGGACAGAAAAGAGACCCAGTACTTC. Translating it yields CASSLRDRKETQYF.

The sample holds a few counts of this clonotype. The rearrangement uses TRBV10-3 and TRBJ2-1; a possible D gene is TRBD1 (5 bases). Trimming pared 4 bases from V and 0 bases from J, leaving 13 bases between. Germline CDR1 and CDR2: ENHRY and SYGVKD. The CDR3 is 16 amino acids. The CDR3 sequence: CAISGGTTSSYNEQFF. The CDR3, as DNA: TGTGCCATCAGTGGGGGCACCACGAGCTCCTACAATGAGCAGTTCTTC.

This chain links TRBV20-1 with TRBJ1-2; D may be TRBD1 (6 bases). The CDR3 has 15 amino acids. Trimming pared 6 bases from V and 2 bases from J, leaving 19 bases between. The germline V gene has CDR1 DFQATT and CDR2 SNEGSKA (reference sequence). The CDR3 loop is CSATVMAGENYGYTF. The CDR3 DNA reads TGCAGTGCCACGGTCATGGCAGGGGAGAACTATGGCTACACCTTC.

CDR3 bases: TGTGCCAGCTCGCAGGAATGGCGGGGGGGATTCGAGCAGTACTTC. It translates to CASSQEWRGGFEQYF. The chain is built from TRBV6-5 and TRBJ2-7, with TRBD2 matching 9 bases. CDR1 MNHEY and CDR2 SVGAGI come from the germline V gene. The CDR3 runs 15 residues. The V segment lost 8 bases and the J segment 6 bases; nucleotides outside the gene matches: 14.

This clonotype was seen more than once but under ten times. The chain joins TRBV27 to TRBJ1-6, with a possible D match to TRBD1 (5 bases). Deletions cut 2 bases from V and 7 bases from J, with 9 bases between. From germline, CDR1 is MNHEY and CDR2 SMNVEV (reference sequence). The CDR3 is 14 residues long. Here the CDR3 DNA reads TGTGCCAGCAGTTTAGGGGCAGGGAATTCACCCCTCCACTTT. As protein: CASSLGAGNSPLHF.

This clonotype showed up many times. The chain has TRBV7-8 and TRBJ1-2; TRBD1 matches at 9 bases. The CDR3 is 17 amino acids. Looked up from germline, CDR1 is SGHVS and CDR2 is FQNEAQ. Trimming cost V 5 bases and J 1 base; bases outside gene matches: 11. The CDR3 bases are TGTGCCAGCAGCCCTCCCGGGGGGGACAGGGATAACTATGGCTACACCTTC. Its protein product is CASSPPGGDRDNYGYTF.

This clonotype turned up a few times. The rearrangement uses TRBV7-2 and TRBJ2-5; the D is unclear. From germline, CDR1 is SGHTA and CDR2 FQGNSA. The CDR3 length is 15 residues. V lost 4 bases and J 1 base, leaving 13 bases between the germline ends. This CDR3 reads CASSSTPGPQETQYF. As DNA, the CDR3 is TGTGCCAGCAGCTCAACACCAGGTCCCCAAGAGACCCAGTACTTC.